A single sample gave rise to the 26 T cell receptor beta chains below, sequenced in a study of identical twins. TCRdb passed the 5' RACE reads through MiXCR, listing each CDR3 protein once. The sample includes some 760,000 distinct CDR3 sequences, about 20% of them seen just once. This sample also belongs to another study, concerning T cells expressing NK-cell markers.

The specimen sequenced was PBMCs. Source of these receptors: a woman under 30 in good health.

This clonotype came up a few times. Relative to the germline gene, one junction end is altered; a read error may explain this. This rearrangement joins TRBV6-4 to TRBJ2-1, with D possibly matching TRBD2 (6 bases). The CDR3 sequence is 17 residues long. The germline V gene has CDR1 MRHNA and CDR2 SNTAGT. CDR3 coding DNA: TGTGCCAGCAGAGACTCGCTGGCGGGACTCTCGAGTAATGAGCAGTTCTTC. This gives the protein CASRDSLAGLSSNEQFF.

This clonotype was seen a few times. V usage is TRBV5-1 and J usage is TRBJ1-1; D is unclear. V was cut by 5 bases and J by 3 bases, with 14 bases left in between. The length of the CDR3 is 14 residues. From germline, CDR1 is SGHRS and CDR2 YFSETQ. CDR3 region: CASSKMAGDTEAFF. The CDR3 nucleotides are TGCGCCAGCAGTAAAATGGCCGGTGACACTGAAGCTTTCTTT.

The V call is TRBV10-2, the J call TRBJ2-1; perhaps D is TRBD1 or TRBD2 (6 bases each). Germline CDR1 reads WSHSY; CDR2 reads SAAADI. Trimming left V 6 bases short and J 5 bases short, with 17 bases between. The CDR3 extends over 15 amino acids. The CDR3 DNA follows: TGCGCCAGCAGGCAGGAGGGCAGGGGCGACAATGAGCAGTTCTTC. As protein: CASRQEGRGDNEQFF.

This clonotype has only a few counts. V is TRBV29-1 and J is TRBJ2-2, with D possibly TRBD1 on 5 matching bases. V was pared by 4 bases and J by 3 bases, with 12 bases between. CDR3 length: 14 residues. Germline lookup yields CDR1 SQVTM and CDR2 ANQGSEA. In nucleotides, the CDR3 is TGCAGCGTTGTACCCAGGGCCGACACCGGGGAGCTGTTTTTT. Encoded protein: CSVVPRADTGELFF.

The sample holds many counts of this clonotype. V usage is TRBV20-1 and J usage is TRBJ2-1, with 8 bases lining up with TRBD2. There are 14 residues in the CDR3. J gave up 2 bases and V 5 bases, and 5 bases lay outside the gene matches. Germline V gene data show CDR1 as DFQATT and CDR2 as SNEGSKA (reference sequence). The chain's CDR3 is CSADGGGPYNEQFF. CDR3 DNA: TGCAGTGCTGACGGCGGGGGGCCCTACAATGAGCAGTTCTTC.

This chain uses TRBV20-1 with TRBJ1-2; D gene unclear. V lost 0 bases to trimming and J lost 8 bases, with 13 bases between them. CDR1 and CDR2 from the germline V gene are DFQATT and SNEGSKA (reference sequence). The CDR3 sequence is 13 residues long. The CDR3 DNA follows: TGCAGTGCTAGAGACAGAGGACGGAGCGGCTACACCTTC. Translation: CSARDRGRSGYTF.

This clonotype was observed a few times. The CDR3 nucleotides are TGCAGTGCTAGAGAGGGGACAGGGAGCTCCTACGAGCAGTACTTC. It codes for CSAREGTGSSYEQYF. This rearrangement joins TRBV20-1 to TRBJ2-7; the match to TRBD1 covers 9 bases. The germline V gene has CDR1 DFQATT and CDR2 SNEGSKA (reference sequence). CDR3 length: 15 residues. Trimming cost V 0 bases and J 0 bases; bases outside gene matches: 3.

This clonotype was seen a single time. This chain connects TRBV15 to TRBJ2-7; a weak D match, TRBD1 (6 bases). Germline assignment: CDR1 LNHNV and CDR2 YYDKDF (reference sequence). The CDR3 runs 15 residues. V was clipped by 8 bases and J by 6 bases, with 23 bases between them. The CDR3 protein is CATGMGRVSRGEQYF. CDR3 DNA sequence: TGTGCCACCGGTATGGGCCGGGTCAGCAGGGGCGAGCAGTACTTC.

This clonotype has just a few counts. This sequence joins TRBV5-1 and TRBJ2-6; no clear D gene. The CDR3 is made up of 15 amino acids. V was clipped by 1 base and J by 0 bases, with 5 bases between them. Germline V gene data show CDR1 as SGHRS and CDR2 as YFSETQ. As DNA, the CDR3 is TGCGCCAGCAGCTTGACGGTCTCTGGGGCCAACGTCCTGACTTTC. Its protein is CASSLTVSGANVLTF.

The CDR3 coding sequence is TGTGCCATTGGGGCGGATGAGCAGTTCTTC. This gives the protein CAIGADEQFF. This chain connects TRBV10-3 to TRBJ2-1, with D possibly TRBD1 on 5 matching bases. The CDR3 is 10 residues long. Between the trimmed V and J ends, which lost 9 bases and 8 bases, there was a span of 8 bases. Germline V gene sequence: CDR1 ENHRY, CDR2 SYGVKD.

The chain joins TRBV6-1 to TRBJ1-2; tentative D call: TRBD1 (5 bases). The V end lost 4 bases, the J end lost 9 bases, and 24 bases lay between the germline ends. The CDR3 spans 16 residues. CDR1 is MNHNS, CDR2 SASEGT, per germline. The CDR3 DNA sequence: TGTGCCAGCAGTGGAGGACCCGTGACAGACTGGCTTAGCTACACCTTC. Its protein is CASSGGPVTDWLSYTF.

The chain links TRBV20-1 to TRBJ2-1; TRBD2 matches at 8 bases. The CDR3 length is 12 residues. The germline V gene has CDR1 DFQATT and CDR2 SNEGSKA (reference sequence). The CDR3 region is CSLAGGYNEQFF. For the CDR3, the DNA is TGCAGCCTAGCGGGCGGGTACAATGAGCAGTTCTTC.

The rearrangement joins TRBV2 to TRBJ2-1; 9 bases map to TRBD1. The V gene's germline CDR1 is SNHLY and CDR2 FYNNEI. The CDR3 contains 15 residues. V trimming: 5 bases; J trimming: 7 bases; junction bases outside the gene matches: 9. CDR3 region: CASSKRDRASNEQFF. The CDR3 coding sequence is TGTGCCAGCAGTAAACGGGACAGGGCGTCAAATGAGCAGTTCTTC.

V usage is TRBV12-5 and J usage is TRBJ2-3, with 7 nucleotides matching TRBD1. This CDR3 region has 15 residues. Trimming at V came to 3 bases and at J to 3 bases, leaving 6 bases not matched to a gene. In germline, CDR1 is LGHNT, CDR2 FRNRAP. The CDR3 is CASGLGTVTTDTQYF. The CDR3 DNA is TGTGCTAGTGGTTTAGGGACAGTGACGACAGATACGCAGTATTTT.

The V and J genes are TRBV30 and TRBJ1-4; TRBD1 is a possible D gene (5 bases). The CDR3 covers 16 residues. V was pared by 3 bases and J by 8 bases, with 22 bases between. Germline V CDR1 and CDR2: GTSNPN, SVGIG (reference sequence). The CDR3 DNA reads TGTGCCTGGAGGCCGGGGGGTTCGGTCGGTCGGGAAAAACTGTTTTTT. It specifies CAWRPGGSVGREKLFF.

The rearrangement joins TRBV29-1 to TRBJ2-3, with D possibly TRBD2 on 6 matching bases. The CDR3 is 13 residues long. The V and J ends lost 6 bases and 2 bases respectively, with 12 bases between them. The germline V gene encodes CDR1 SQVTM and CDR2 ANQGSEA. DNA for the CDR3: TGCAGCGTCAATAGCGGCCCCACAGATACGCAGTATTTT. Protein sequence: CSVNSGPTDTQYF.

The sample holds a few counts of this clonotype. The chain is built from TRBV10-3 and TRBJ2-3, with D perhaps TRBD1 or TRBD2 (6 bases each). The CDR3 is made up of 16 amino acids. V was cut by 0 bases and J by 3 bases, with 13 bases left in between. The germline gives CDR1 ENHRY, CDR2 SYGVKD. The CDR3 sequence is CAISESTGAFTDTQYF. The CDR3 nucleotides read TGTGCCATCAGTGAGTCCACGGGGGCGTTTACAGATACGCAGTATTTT.

The chain carries TRBV15 and TRBJ2-7; D unresolved. CDR3 length equals 15 residues. The V gene's germline CDR1 is LNHNV and CDR2 YYDKDF (reference sequence). Trimming removed 5 bases from V and 3 bases from J, with 17 bases in between. DNA of the CDR3: TGTGCCACCAGCCCTCGCCCTGCGGAGATCTACGAGCAGTACTTC. The encoded protein is CATSPRPAEIYEQYF. Full variable domain (outside the CDR3, taken from reference TRBV15 and TRBJ2-7): DAMVIQNPRYQVTQFGKPVTLSCSQTLNHNVMYWYQQKSSQAPKLLFHYYDKDFNNEADTPDNFQSRRPNTSFCFLDIRSPGLGDTAMYLCATSPRPAEIYEQYFGPGTRLTVT.

This clonotype was picked up many times. This chain joins TRBV5-1 and TRBJ2-7; D is perhaps TRBD1 (5 bases). CDR1 is SGHRS, CDR2 YFSETQ, per germline. V gave up 1 base and J gave up 1 base, with 9 bases separating them. The CDR3 is 14 residues long. The CDR3 region has the DNA TGCGCCAGCAGCTTGTCAACAGGATCCTACGAGCAGTACTTC. Its protein is CASSLSTGSYEQYF.

V gene TRBV20-1 combines with J gene TRBJ1-2, with D maybe TRBD1 (5 bases). Germline CDR1 is DFQATT and CDR2 is SNEGSKA (reference sequence). The CDR3 is 12 residues long. The V and J ends lost 4 bases and 8 bases respectively, with 14 bases between them. The CDR3 here is CSAIEGAGGYTF. The CDR3, as DNA: TGCAGTGCTATTGAAGGGGCAGGCGGCTACACCTTC.

There are a few counts of this clonotype. The chain employs TRBV7-3 and TRBJ2-3; maybe TRBD2 (7 bases). With 2 bases removed from V and 6 bases from J, the gap between germline ends came to 18 bases. This CDR3 is 16 amino acids long. Germline CDR1 and CDR2: SGHTA and FQGTGA. CDR3 amino acids: CASSLGRGGGMDTQYF. In nucleotides, the CDR3 is TGTGCCAGCAGCTTAGGACGTGGCGGGGGCATGGATACGCAGTATTTT.

This clonotype has more than one count but fewer than ten. The rearrangement joins TRBV19 to TRBJ2-3, with D possibly being TRBD1 (6 bases). V was cut by 6 bases and J by 0 bases, with 13 bases left in between. Germline V gene sequence: CDR1 LNHDA, CDR2 SQIVND (reference sequence). The CDR3 has 15 amino acids. The CDR3 DNA reads TGTGCCAGTAGCCCGGACAGATCGAGCACAGATACGCAGTATTTT. It specifies CASSPDRSSTDTQYF.

The chain is built from TRBV12-3 or TRBV12-4 and TRBJ2-3, with D perhaps matching TRBD2 (7 bases). V lost 10 bases and J 4 bases, leaving 15 bases between the germline ends. This CDR3 region has 13 residues. As DNA, the CDR3 is TGTGCCACCGAGGGGGGGTGGGCAGATACGCAGTATTTT. The encoded protein is CATEGGWADTQYF.

This clonotype was detected only a few times. The gene calls are TRBV7-8 and TRBJ1-2; TRBD1 matches at 7 bases. The CDR3 is 15 residues long. Germline V gene data show CDR1 as SGHVS and CDR2 as FQNEAQ. V lost 5 bases to trimming and J lost 8 bases; unmatched junction nucleotides: 14. CDR3 coding DNA: TGTGCCAGCAGCCAACTTACCTCAGGGGGGGGCGGCTACACCTTC. Translation gives CASSQLTSGGGGYTF. Full variable domain (missing parts from reference TRBV7-8 and TRBJ1-2): GAGVSQSPRYKVAKRGQDVALRCDPISGHVSLFWYQQALGQGPEFLTYFQNEAQLDKSGLPSDRFFAERPEGSVSTLKIQRTQQEDSAVYLCASSQLTSGGGGYTFGSGTRLTVV.

The V and J genes are TRBV12-3 or TRBV12-4 and TRBJ2-2; 8 nucleotides align to TRBD1. The length of the CDR3 is 16 residues. V shed 7 bases, J shed 3 bases, and the junction held 10 bases outside the gene matches. In DNA form, the CDR3 reads TGTGCCAGCACCCCGGCTCGACAGGGGTACACCGGGGAGCTGTTTTTT. It is translated as CASTPARQGYTGELFF.

Only a few counts were recorded for this clonotype. V and J are TRBV24-1 and TRBJ2-3, with TRBD1 identical over 9 bases. Germline lookup yields CDR1 KGHDR and CDR2 SFDVKD. The CDR3 runs 18 residues. J gave up 3 bases and V 2 bases, and 11 bases lay outside the gene matches. CDR3 in amino acids: CATSDSHMDRGSTDTQYF. Written as DNA, the CDR3 is TGTGCCACCAGTGATTCTCACATGGACAGGGGCTCAACAGATACGCAGTATTTT.